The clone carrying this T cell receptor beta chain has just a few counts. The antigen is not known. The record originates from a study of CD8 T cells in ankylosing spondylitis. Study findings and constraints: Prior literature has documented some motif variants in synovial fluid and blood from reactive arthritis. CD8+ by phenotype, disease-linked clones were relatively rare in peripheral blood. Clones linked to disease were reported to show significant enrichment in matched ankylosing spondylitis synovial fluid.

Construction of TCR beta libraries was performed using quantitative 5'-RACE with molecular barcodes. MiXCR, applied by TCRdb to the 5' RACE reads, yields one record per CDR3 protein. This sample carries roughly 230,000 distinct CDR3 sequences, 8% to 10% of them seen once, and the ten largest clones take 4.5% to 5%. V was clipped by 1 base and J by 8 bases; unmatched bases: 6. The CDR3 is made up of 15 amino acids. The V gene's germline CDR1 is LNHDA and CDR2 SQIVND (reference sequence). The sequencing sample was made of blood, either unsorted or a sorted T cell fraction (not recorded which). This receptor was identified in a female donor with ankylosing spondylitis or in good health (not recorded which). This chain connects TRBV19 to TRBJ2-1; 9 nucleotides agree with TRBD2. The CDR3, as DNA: TGTGCCAGTAGTATAGGGGCGGGAGGGCCGGATGAGCAGTTCTTC. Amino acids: CASSIGAGGPDEQFF. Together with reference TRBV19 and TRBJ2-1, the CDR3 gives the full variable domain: DGGITQSPKYLFRKEGQNVTLSCEQNLNHDAMYWYRQDPGQGLRLIYYSQIVNDFQKGDIAEGYSVSREKKESFPLTVTSAQKNPTAFYLCASSIGAGGPDEQFFGPGTRLTVL.